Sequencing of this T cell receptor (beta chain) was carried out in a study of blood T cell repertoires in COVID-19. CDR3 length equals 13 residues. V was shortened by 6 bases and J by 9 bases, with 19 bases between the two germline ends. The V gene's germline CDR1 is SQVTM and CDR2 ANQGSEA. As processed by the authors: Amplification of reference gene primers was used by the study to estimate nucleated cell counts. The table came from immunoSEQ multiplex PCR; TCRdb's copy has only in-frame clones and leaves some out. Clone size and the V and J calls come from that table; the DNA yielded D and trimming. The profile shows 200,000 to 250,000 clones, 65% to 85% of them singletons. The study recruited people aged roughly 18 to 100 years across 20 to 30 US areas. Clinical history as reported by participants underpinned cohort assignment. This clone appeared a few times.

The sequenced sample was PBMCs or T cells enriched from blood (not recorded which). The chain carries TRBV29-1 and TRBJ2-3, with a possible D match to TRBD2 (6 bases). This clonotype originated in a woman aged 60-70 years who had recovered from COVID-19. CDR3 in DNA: TGCAGCGTCGTTAGCGTCGGGAGAGGGACGCAGTATTTT. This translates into CSVVSVGRGTQYF.